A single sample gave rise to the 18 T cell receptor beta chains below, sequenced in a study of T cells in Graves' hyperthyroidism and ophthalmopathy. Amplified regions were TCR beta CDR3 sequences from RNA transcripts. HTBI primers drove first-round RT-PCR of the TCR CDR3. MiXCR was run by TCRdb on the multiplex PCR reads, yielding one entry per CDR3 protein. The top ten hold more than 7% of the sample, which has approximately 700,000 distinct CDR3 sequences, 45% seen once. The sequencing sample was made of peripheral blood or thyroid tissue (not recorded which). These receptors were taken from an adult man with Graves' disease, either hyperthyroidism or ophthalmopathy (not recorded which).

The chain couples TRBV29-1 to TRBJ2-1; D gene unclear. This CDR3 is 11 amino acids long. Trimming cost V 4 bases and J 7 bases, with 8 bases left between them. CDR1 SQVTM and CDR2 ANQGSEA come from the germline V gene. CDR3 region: CSVVLGNEQFF. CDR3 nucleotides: TGCAGCGTTGTTTTGGGAAATGAGCAGTTCTTC.

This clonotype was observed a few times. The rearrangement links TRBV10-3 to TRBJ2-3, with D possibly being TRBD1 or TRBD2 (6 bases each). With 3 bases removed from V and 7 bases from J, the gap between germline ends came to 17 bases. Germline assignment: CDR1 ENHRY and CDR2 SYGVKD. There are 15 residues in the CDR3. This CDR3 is CAISDDRRVWHTQYF. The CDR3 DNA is TGTGCCATCAGTGACGACAGGAGGGTATGGCATACGCAGTATTTT.

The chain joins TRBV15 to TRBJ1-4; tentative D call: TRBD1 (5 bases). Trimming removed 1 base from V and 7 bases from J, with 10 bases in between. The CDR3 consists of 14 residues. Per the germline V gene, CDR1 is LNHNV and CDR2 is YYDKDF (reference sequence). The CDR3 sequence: CATSRGGAREKLFF. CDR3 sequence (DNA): TGTGCCACCAGCAGAGGAGGGGCGCGTGAAAAACTGTTTTTT.

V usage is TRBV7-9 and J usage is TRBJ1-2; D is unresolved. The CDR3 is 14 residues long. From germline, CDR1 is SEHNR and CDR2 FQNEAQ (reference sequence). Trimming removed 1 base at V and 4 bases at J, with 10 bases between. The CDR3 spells CASSLEAASYGYTF. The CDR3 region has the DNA TGTGCCAGCAGCTTAGAAGCTGCCTCCTATGGCTACACCTTC. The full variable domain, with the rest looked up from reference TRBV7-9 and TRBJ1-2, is DTGVSQNPRHKITKRGQNVTFRCDPISEHNRLYWYRQTLGQGPEFLTYFQNEAQLEKSRLLSDRFSAERPKGSFSTLEIQRTEQGDSAMYLCASSLEAASYGYTFGSGTRLTVV.

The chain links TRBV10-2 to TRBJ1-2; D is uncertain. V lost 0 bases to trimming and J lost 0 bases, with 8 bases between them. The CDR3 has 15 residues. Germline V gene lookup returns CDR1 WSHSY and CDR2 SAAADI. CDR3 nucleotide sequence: TGCGCCAGCAGTGAGTCAGGAGCGACTAACTATGGCTACACCTTC. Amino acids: CASSESGATNYGYTF.

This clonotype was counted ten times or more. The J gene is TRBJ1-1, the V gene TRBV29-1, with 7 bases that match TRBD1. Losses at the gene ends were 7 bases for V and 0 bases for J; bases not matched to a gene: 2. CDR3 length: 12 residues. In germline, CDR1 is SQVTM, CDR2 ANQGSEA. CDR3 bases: TGCAGCGGGGGACAGATGAACACTGAAGCTTTCTTT. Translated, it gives CSGGQMNTEAFF. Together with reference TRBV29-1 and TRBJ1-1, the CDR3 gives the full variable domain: SAVISQKPSRDICQRGTSLTIQCQVDSQVTMMFWYRQQPGQSLTLIATANQGSEATYESGFVIDKFPISRPNLTFSTLTVSNMSPEDSSIYLCSGGQMNTEAFFGQGTRLTVV.

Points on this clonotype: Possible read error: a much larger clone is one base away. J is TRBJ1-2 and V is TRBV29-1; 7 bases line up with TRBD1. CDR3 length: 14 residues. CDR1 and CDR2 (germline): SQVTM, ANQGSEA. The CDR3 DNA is TGCAGCGTTATCTCAGGGGGACGGAACTATGGCCACACCTTC. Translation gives CSVISGGRNYGHTF.

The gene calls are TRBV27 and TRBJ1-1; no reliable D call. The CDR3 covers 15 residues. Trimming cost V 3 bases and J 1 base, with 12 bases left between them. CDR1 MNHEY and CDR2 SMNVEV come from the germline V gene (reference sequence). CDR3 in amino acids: CASSLDPGPNTEAFF. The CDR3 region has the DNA TGTGCCAGCAGTTTGGACCCCGGGCCGAACACTGAAGCTTTCTTT.

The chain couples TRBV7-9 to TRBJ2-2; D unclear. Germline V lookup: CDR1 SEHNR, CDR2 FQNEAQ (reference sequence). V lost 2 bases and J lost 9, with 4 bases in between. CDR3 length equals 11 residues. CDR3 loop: CASSLMRELFF. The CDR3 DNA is TGTGCCAGCAGCTTAATGCGGGAGCTGTTTTTT.

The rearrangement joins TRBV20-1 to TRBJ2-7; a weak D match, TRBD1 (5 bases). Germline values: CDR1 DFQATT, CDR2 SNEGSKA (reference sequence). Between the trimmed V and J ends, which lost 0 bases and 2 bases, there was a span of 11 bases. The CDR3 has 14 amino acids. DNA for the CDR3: TGCAGTGCTAGAGATCAGGGCCGAGCCTACGAGCAGTACTTC. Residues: CSARDQGRAYEQYF.

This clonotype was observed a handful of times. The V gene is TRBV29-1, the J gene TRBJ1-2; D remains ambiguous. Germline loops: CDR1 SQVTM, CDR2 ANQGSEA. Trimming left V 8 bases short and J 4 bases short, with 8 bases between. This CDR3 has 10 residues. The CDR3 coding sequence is TGCAGCCTCAGATCCTATGGCTACACCTTC. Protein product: CSLRSYGYTF.

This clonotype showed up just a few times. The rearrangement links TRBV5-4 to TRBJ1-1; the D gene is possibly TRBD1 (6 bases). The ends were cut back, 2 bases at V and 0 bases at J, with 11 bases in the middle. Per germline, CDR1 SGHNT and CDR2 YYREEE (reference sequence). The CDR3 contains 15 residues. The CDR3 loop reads CASSLNKGVNTEAFF. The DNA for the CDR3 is TGTGCCAGCAGCTTAAATAAGGGGGTGAACACTGAAGCTTTCTTT. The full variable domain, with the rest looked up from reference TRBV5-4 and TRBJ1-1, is ETGVTQSPTHLIKTRGQQVTLRCSSQSGHNTVSWYQQALGQGPQFIFQYYREEENGRGNFPPRFSGLQFPNYSSELNVNALELDDSALYLCASSLNKGVNTEAFFGQGTRLTVV.

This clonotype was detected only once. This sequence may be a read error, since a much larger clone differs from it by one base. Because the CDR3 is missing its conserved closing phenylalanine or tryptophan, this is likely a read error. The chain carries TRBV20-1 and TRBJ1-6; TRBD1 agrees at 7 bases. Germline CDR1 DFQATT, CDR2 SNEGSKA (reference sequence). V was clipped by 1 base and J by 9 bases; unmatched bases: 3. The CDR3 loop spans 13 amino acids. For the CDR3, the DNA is TGCAGTGCTAGAGCAAACAGGGGTTCACCCCTCCACCTT. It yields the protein CSARANRGSPLHL.

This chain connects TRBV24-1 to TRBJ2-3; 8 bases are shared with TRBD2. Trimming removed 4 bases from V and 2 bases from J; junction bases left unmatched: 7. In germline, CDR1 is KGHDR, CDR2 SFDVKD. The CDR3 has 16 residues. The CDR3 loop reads CATSEPERGNTDTQYF. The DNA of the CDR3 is TGTGCCACCAGTGAACCGGAGCGGGGGAACACAGATACGCAGTATTTT.

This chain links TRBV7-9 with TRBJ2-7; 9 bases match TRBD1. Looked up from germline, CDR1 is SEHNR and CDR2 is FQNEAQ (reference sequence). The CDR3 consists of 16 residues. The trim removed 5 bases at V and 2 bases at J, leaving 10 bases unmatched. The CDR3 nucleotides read TGTGCCAGCAGCGTAAATTCCGGGACAGGGACCTACGAGCAGTACTTC. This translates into CASSVNSGTGTYEQYF.

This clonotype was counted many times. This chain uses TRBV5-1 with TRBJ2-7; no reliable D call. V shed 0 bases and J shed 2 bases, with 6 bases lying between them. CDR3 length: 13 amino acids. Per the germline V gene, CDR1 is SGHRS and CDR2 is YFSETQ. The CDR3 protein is CASSLGVPYEQYF. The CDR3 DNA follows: TGCGCCAGCAGCTTGGGGGTTCCCTACGAGCAGTACTTC.

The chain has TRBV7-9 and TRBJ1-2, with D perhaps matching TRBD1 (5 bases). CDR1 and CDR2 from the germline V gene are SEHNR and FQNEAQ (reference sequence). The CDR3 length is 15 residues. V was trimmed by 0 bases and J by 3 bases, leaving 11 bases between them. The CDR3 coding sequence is TGTGCCAGCAGCTTAGCCTATGGGGGTGACTATGGCTACACCTTC. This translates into CASSLAYGGDYGYTF.

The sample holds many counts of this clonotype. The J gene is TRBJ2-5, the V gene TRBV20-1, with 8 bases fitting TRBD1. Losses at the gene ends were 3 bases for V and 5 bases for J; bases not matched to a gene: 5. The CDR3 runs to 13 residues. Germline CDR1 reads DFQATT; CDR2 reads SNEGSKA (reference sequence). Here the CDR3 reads CSASSGGAETQYF. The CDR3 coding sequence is TGCAGTGCTAGTTCAGGGGGCGCCGAGACCCAGTACTTC.